These T cell receptor beta chains were read from a single sample in a study of Ad26.COV2.S vaccination and SARS-CoV-2 variants. Assay: immunoSEQ multiplex PCR; the TCRdb copy retains only in-frame clones and omits some. Of 200,000 to 250,000 clones listed, around 87% were seen once; the top ten hold around a tenth. The material was peripheral blood, obtained in a trial of Ad26.COV2.S vaccine versus placebo. The receptors shown here come from a person between 18 and 65 years old who received the Ad26.COV2.S COVID-19 vaccine or a placebo. Both conserved end residues are part of each CDR3. The D gene is left open where the match is weak. Not every row has a clone size; where given, it reads once, few, many or a size class.

v_call	d_call	j_call	clone_size	cdr3_nt	cdr3_aa
TRBV6-6	TRBD2	TRBJ2-7	.	TGTGCCAGCAGTTCACTAGCGGGAGTCCCAGGGGGGGAGCAGTACTTC	CASSSLAGVPGGEQYF
TRBV7-2	TRBD2	TRBJ2-1	few	TGTGCCAGCAGCTTAGTAAATAGCGGGAGTACTGAGCAGTTCTTC	CASSLVNSGSTEQFF
TRBV7-2	TRBD1	TRBJ2-7	.	TGTGCCAGCAGCTTAGATTCCGCCAGGGGGCGCAACGAGCAGTACTTC	CASSLDSARGRNEQYF
TRBV28	.	TRBJ2-7	.	TGTGCCAGCAGTTTCAGACTAACCTACGAGCAGTACTTC	CASSFRLTYEQYF
TRBV9	TRBD1	TRBJ2-5	.	TGTGCCAGCAGCGTAGGATCGACAGGGGGTAATGGAGAGACCCAGTACTTC	CASSVGSTGGNGETQYF
TRBV28	.	TRBJ1-1	.	TGTGCCAGCAGTTTATTAGCCCTCGCTGAAGCTTTCTTT	CASSLLALAEAFF
TRBV7-8	.	TRBJ1-3	.	TGTGCCAGCAGCCAGGGAAGGTTATCCTTCTCTGGAAACACCATATATTTT	CASSQGRLSFSGNTIYF
TRBV28	.	TRBJ2-4	.	TGTGCCAGCAGTCTCCATGCGGGGTCGGCCAAAAACATTCAGTACTTC	CASSLHAGSAKNIQYF
TRBV28	TRBD1	TRBJ1-1	.	TGTGCCAGCAGGGAGGGACAGTTGAACACTGAAGCTTTCTTT	CASREGQLNTEAFF
TRBV5-5	.	TRBJ1-1	.	TGTGCCAGCAGGACAGCGAACACTGAAGCTTTCTTT	CASRTANTEAFF
TRBV7-2	.	TRBJ1-6	.	TGTGCCAGCAGCTTACCAGGGATGAAGTCACCCCTCCACTTT	CASSLPGMKSPLHF
TRBV6-2/TRBV6-3	TRBD2	TRBJ2-1	.	TGTGCCAGCAGTTACGTCGGGAGGGCCTTCGATGAGCAGTTCTTC	CASSYVGRAFDEQFF
TRBV7-9	.	TRBJ2-3	.	TGTGCCAGCACCAGCGGAGATACGCAGTATTTT	CASTSGDTQYF
TRBV7-9	TRBD1	TRBJ1-6	.	TGTGCCAGCACCTTTGGGCAGGGGGATAATTCACCCCTCCACTTT	CASTFGQGDNSPLHF
TRBV9	.	TRBJ2-3	.	TGTGCCAGCAGCGTAGACGCGTTTCCAGATACGCAGTATTTT	CASSVDAFPDTQYF
TRBV4-1	.	TRBJ1-2	few	TGCGCCAGCAGCAATTCCTCTCTATTTAGTGGGGGCTACACCTTC	CASSNSSLFSGGYTF
TRBV5-6	TRBD1	TRBJ2-7	.	TGTGCCAGCATCCGTCGGACAGGGGGCTCCTACGAGCAGTACTTC	CASIRRTGGSYEQYF
TRBV25-1	.	TRBJ1-5	.	TGTGCCAGCACTGCTTCGGGAGGTACTCAGCCCCAGCATTTT	CASTASGGTQPQHF
TRBV28	TRBD1	TRBJ1-5	.	TGTGCCAGCAGGGGGGACAGGGGGCGGACGGTTAGTCAGCCCCAGCATTTT	CASRGDRGRTVSQPQHF
TRBV9	.	TRBJ2-1	.	TGTGCCAGCAGCCCCAACCCCCCCGGGGTCGGGCACAATGAGCAGTTCTTC	CASSPNPPGVGHNEQFF
TRBV9	.	TRBJ2-1	once	TGTGCCAGCAGCGCCACAGGGAGCTCCTACAATGAGCAGTTCTTC	CASSATGSSYNEQFF
TRBV7-2	.	TRBJ1-5	.	TGTGCCAGCAGCTTCCCGGCCCAGCCCCAGCATTTT	CASSFPAQPQHF
TRBV7-3	.	TRBJ2-7	.	TGTGCCAGCAGCTTAAGCACTACCTACGAGCAGTACTTC	CASSLSTTYEQYF
TRBV6-5	TRBD1	TRBJ1-4	.	TGTGCCAGCAGCCAGGGGGACAGGGGAGGAGAAAAACTGTTTTTT	CASSQGDRGGEKLFF